This T cell receptor (beta chain) came from a study of post-analysis software for immune sequencing data. The V end lost 6 bases, the J end lost 1 base, and 12 bases lay between the germline ends. Germline loops: CDR1 MNHEY, CDR2 SMNVEV (reference sequence). This CDR3 region has 14 residues. The study, taken as a whole, reports: Patients used several TRBV segments, including TRBV5-6, TRBV5-1 and TRBV20-1, more often than controls.

To note about this clonotype: Its cognate antigen is unknown.

Unique molecular identifiers featured in each of the TCR beta cDNA libraries. With roughly 1 to 11 million T cells as the source, roughly 0.5 million cDNA molecules resulted. TCRdb independently ran MiXCR on the PCR reads; one entry per CDR3 protein. The table has approximately 400,000 distinct CDR3 sequences, about a third seen once. Sequenced: blood. The receptor was derived from a girl between 10 and 17 years old with multiple sclerosis. The chain couples TRBV27 to TRBJ1-1; D uncertain. CDR3 DNA: TGTGCCAGCAGCCCCCAGGCGGGGAACACTGAAGCTTTCTTT. Amino acids: CASSPQAGNTEAFF.